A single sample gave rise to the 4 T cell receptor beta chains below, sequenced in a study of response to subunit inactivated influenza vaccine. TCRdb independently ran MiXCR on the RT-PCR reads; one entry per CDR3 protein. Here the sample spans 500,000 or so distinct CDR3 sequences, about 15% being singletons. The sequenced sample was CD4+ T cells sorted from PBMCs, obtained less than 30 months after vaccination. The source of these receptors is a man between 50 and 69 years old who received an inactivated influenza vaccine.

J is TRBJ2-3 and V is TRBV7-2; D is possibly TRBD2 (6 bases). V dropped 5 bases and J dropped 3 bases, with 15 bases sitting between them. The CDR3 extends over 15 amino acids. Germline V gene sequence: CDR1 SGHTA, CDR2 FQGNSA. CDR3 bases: TGTGCCAGCAGCCCCCCCACTCGGGGGACAGATACGCAGTATTTT. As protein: CASSPPTRGTDTQYF.

CDR3 residues: CASSLVAGGQPQHF. The CDR3 region has the DNA TGTGCCAGCAGCTTGGTCGCAGGAGGTCAGCCCCAGCATTTT. This chain uses TRBV5-5 with TRBJ1-5; no clear D gene. The CDR3 is 14 amino acids. Trimming took off 0 bases at V and 6 bases at J, with 10 bases between the two ends. Germline CDR1 reads SGHKS; CDR2 reads YYEKEE (reference sequence).

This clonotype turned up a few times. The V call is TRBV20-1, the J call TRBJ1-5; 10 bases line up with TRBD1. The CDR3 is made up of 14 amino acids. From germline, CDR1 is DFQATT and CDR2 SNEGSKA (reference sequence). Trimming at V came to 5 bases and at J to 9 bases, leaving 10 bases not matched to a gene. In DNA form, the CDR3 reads TGCAGTGCTGAGGGACAGGGGCAGCGCGTGCCCCAGCATTTT. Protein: CSAEGQGQRVPQHF.

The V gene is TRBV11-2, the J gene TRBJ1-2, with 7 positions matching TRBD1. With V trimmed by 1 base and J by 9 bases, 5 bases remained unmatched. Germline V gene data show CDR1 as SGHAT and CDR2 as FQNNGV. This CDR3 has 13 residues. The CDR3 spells CASSLGQGSRYTF. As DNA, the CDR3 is TGTGCCAGCAGCTTAGGACAGGGTTCGCGCTACACCTTC.